The T cell receptor beta chain under discussion was sequenced for a study of OX40 agonist ivuxolimab in advanced cancers. Study information: Averaging approximately 60 years in age, with a range of about 23 to 85, the cohort was approximately 83% male. The eligibility criteria allowed prior anti-PD-1, anti-PD-L1 or anti-CTLA-4 therapy, and around 40% had some.

Regarding this clone: Its antigen is not known.

Findings of the study overall: Clonal expansion was among the lowest in partial responders at 0.1-3.0 mg/kg, especially CD8+. On average, a greater number of expanded clones characterised CD8+ T cells relative to CD4+.

The germline V gene has CDR1 SGDLS and CDR2 YYNGEE. This CDR3 is 13 amino acids long. V was pared by 7 bases and J by 4 bases, with 14 bases between. Clones were read by immunoSEQ multiplex PCR, and TCRdb kept only the in-frame ones, dropping some. The top ten hold 0.15% to 0.16% of the sample, which has 95,000 to 150,000 clones, 93% seen once. The V gene is TRBV9, the J gene TRBJ2-5, with D uncertain. The sample was CD4+ or CD8+ T cells sorted from blood, taken in a trial of the OX40 agonist ivuxolimab. This sequence originates from an adult with an advanced solid tumor such as melanoma, head and neck, liver or kidney cancer. CDR3 residues: CASRTPGRETQYF. CDR3 DNA sequence: TGTGCCAGCCGTACCCCCGGTAGAGAGACCCAGTACTTC.